This T cell receptor (beta chain) came from a study of cytomegalovirus exposure and HLA in healthy donors. The study's findings and limits: Analysis performed later found around 15,000 TCR beta sequences associated with HLA alleles at 0.05 false discovery rate. Reports credit the classifier with highly specific, highly sensitive diagnosis of cytomegalovirus status.

Primers: 60 Vbeta forward and 13 Jbeta reverse. In the original analysis: Some 80 million unique TCR beta chains, 10 million to 14 million shared, were counted in a later analysis. Sequenced by immunoSEQ multiplex PCR; TCRdb stores in-frame clones only, minus some. V and J calls and clone size are given by that table; D and trimming were obtained from the DNA. The sample contains roughly 100,000 clones, about four fifths of which appear only once. CDR3 length: 17 amino acids. Germline CDR1 reads SGHDT; CDR2 reads YYEEEE. Trimming cost V 3 bases and J 1 base; bases outside gene matches: 9. Concerning this clone: The antigen is not known.

Material: PBMCs. The V and J genes are TRBV5-6 and TRBJ2-5, with 10 nucleotides matching TRBD2. This receptor was obtained from a female donor in good health and CMV-seropositive. The CDR3 reads CASSSLTSSGGQETQYF. Written as DNA, the CDR3 is TGTGCCAGCAGCTCGCTTACGTCTAGCGGGGGCCAAGAGACCCAGTACTTC.